The 28 T cell receptor beta chains reported below all come from one sample, sequenced in a study of identical twins. TCRdb re-called the 5' RACE reads through MiXCR, storing one row per CDR3 protein. The sample gives about 470,000 distinct CDR3 sequences, roughly a quarter of which show up once; about 2.7% is in the top ten. The sample also formed part of further work on T cells expressing NK-cell markers.

Sequencing was performed on CD4+ T cells sorted from blood. These receptor sequences come from a woman aged 18-30 years in good health.

This clonotype was counted a few times. This chain links TRBV5-5 with TRBJ2-3; D gene ambiguous. Germline loops: CDR1 SGHKS, CDR2 YYEKEE (reference sequence). Trimming pared 2 bases from V and 4 bases from J, leaving 8 bases between. CDR3 length equals 13 residues. The CDR3 DNA sequence: TGTGCCAGCAGCTTTTATTTGGCAGATACGCAGTATTTT. It translates to CASSFYLADTQYF.

This clonotype turned up a few times. The chain has TRBV20-1 and TRBJ2-1; TRBD2 matches 9 bases. CDR1 and CDR2 (germline): DFQATT, SNEGSKA (reference sequence). The length of the CDR3 is 15 residues. Trimming at V came to 1 base and at J to 4 bases, leaving 5 bases not matched to a gene. The CDR3 DNA follows: TGCAGTGCTAGAGTTCGGGGACTAGCTTACAATGAGCAGTTCTTC. Its protein is CSARVRGLAYNEQFF.

The CDR3 protein is CASSPGHPNTEAFF. The CDR3 nucleotides read TGCGCCAGCAGCCCGGGACACCCGAACACTGAAGCTTTCTTT. V gene TRBV5-1 combines with J gene TRBJ1-1; tentatively, D is TRBD1 (6 bases). This CDR3 has 14 amino acids. Germline loops: CDR1 SGHRS, CDR2 YFSETQ. The V gene lost 4 bases and the J gene lost 1 base, with 11 bases spanning the gap.

The rearrangement links TRBV20-1 to TRBJ1-2; the D is unclear. The V end was cut by 4 bases, the J end by 7 bases, with 22 bases between. The CDR3 is 15 amino acids. Germline V gene lookup returns CDR1 DFQATT and CDR2 SNEGSKA (reference sequence). Here the CDR3 reads CSAKEDEWVGAGYTF. CDR3 coding DNA: TGCAGTGCTAAGGAGGACGAATGGGTTGGAGCTGGCTACACCTTC.

This clonotype has a count of ten or more. The genes are TRBV5-1 and TRBJ1-2; D might be TRBD1 (5 bases). The CDR3 covers 15 residues. From germline, CDR1 is SGHRS and CDR2 YFSETQ. Trimming took 1 base from V and 6 from J, leaving 16 bases between them. CDR3: CASSLTGQPGDGYTF. CDR3 DNA sequence: TGCGCCAGCAGCTTGACAGGCCAGCCCGGTGATGGCTACACCTTC.

This clonotype was recorded once. The chain recombines TRBV20-1 with TRBJ2-5, with 13 bases matching TRBD2. The germline V gene encodes CDR1 DFQATT and CDR2 SNEGSKA (reference sequence). The CDR3 spans 13 residues. CDR3 in amino acids: CRAGTSGIGAQYF. The CDR3 nucleotides are TGCAGGGCCGGGACTAGCGGGATAGGGGCCCAGTACTTC.

The V and J genes are TRBV11-2 and TRBJ2-2; 10 nucleotides align to TRBD2. CDR1 and CDR2 from the germline V gene are SGHAT and FQNNGV. Germline trimming cut 0 bases from V and 4 bases from J; bases unmatched to any gene: 5. The CDR3 sequence is 17 residues long. CDR3 amino acids: CASSLDLGLAVTGELFF. The CDR3, as DNA: TGTGCCAGCAGCTTAGATCTCGGACTAGCGGTCACCGGGGAGCTGTTTTTT.

V usage is TRBV12-3 or TRBV12-4 and J usage is TRBJ2-1, with 9 bases aligning to TRBD2. V lost 6 bases, J lost 0 bases, and 12 bases stayed unmatched. The CDR3 sequence is 18 residues long. The CDR3 region is CASSPLAGLGSSYNEQFF. The CDR3 nucleotides read TGTGCCAGCAGCCCACTAGCGGGCTTGGGAAGCTCCTACAATGAGCAGTTCTTC.

J is TRBJ1-4 and V is TRBV20-1; 9 bases are shared with TRBD1. The V and J ends lost 4 bases and 4 bases, in that order; junction bases with no gene match: 10. This CDR3 is built from 16 residues. Germline V CDR1 and CDR2: DFQATT, SNEGSKA (reference sequence). The DNA of the CDR3 is TGCAGTGCTACCGGGACAGGGACAGTTAGTAATGAAAAACTGTTTTTT. Its translation: CSATGTGTVSNEKLFF.

J is TRBJ1-6 and V is TRBV6-5; D is unresolved. The CDR3 sequence is 13 residues long. V lost 2 bases, J lost 4 bases, and 3 bases lay in between. From germline, CDR1 is MNHEY and CDR2 SVGAGI. CDR3 amino acids: CASSYKYNSPLHF. The CDR3 nucleotides are TGTGCCAGCAGTTACAAATATAATTCACCCCTCCACTTT.

This clonotype occurred a few times. The V and J genes are TRBV12-3 or TRBV12-4 and TRBJ2-7; D uncertain. The CDR3 is 14 amino acids. With 3 bases removed from V and 5 bases from J, the gap between germline ends came to 14 bases. CDR3 in amino acids: CASSFPSSGHEQYF. Written as DNA, the CDR3 is TGTGCCAGCAGTTTCCCCTCCTCGGGCCACGAGCAGTACTTC.

V and J are TRBV5-6 and TRBJ1-1, with D unresolved. Germline-derived CDR1 and CDR2 are SGHDT and YYEEEE. The CDR3 sequence is 16 residues long. The V end lost 1 base, the J end lost 0 bases, and 13 bases lay between the germline ends. The CDR3 here is CASSLRSPGMNTEAFF. CDR3 bases: TGTGCCAGCAGCTTGAGGTCGCCGGGCATGAACACTGAAGCTTTCTTT.

This clonotype has more than one count but fewer than ten. J is TRBJ2-7 and V is TRBV12-3 or TRBV12-4; TRBD2 matches 7 bases. The V segment lost 0 bases and the J segment 5 bases; nucleotides outside the gene matches: 7. The CDR3 is 15 amino acids. CDR3 nucleotides: TGTGCCAGCAGTTTAGCAGCGGGGCGCCGGAACGAGCAGTACTTC. It yields the protein CASSLAAGRRNEQYF.

V is TRBV4-3 and J is TRBJ1-4; D call uncertain. The CDR3 covers 13 residues. V gave up 0 bases and J gave up 5 bases, with 4 bases separating them. The V gene's germline CDR1 is LGHNA and CDR2 YSLEER. The CDR3 loop reads CASSQDRNEKLFF. The DNA of the CDR3 is TGCGCCAGCAGCCAAGACAGGAATGAAAAACTGTTTTTT.

The genes are TRBV4-3 and TRBJ2-7; D remains unclear. The V end was cut by 0 bases, the J end by 9 bases, with 12 bases between. Germline V gene sequence: CDR1 LGHNA, CDR2 YSLEER. This CDR3 contains 13 residues. DNA for the CDR3: TGCGCCAGCAGCCAAGAACGGTGGCTTGGGCAGTACTTC. It translates to CASSQERWLGQYF.

This chain links TRBV7-2 with TRBJ2-7; D is perhaps TRBD2 (6 bases). Trimming left V 0 bases short and J 1 base short, with 7 bases between. This CDR3 is built from 14 residues. Germline CDR1 SGHTA, CDR2 FQGNSA. CDR3 amino acids: CASSLAAGSYEQYF. DNA for the CDR3: TGTGCCAGCAGCTTAGCAGCGGGTTCCTACGAGCAGTACTTC.

In its sample, this clonotype was seen many times. The rearrangement links TRBV6-5 to TRBJ2-7; D could derive from TRBD1 or TRBD2 (6 bases each). Per the germline V gene, CDR1 is MNHEY and CDR2 is SVGAGI. Trimming took off 4 bases at V and 7 bases at J, with 14 bases between the two ends. CDR3 size: 13 residues. CDR3 amino acids: CASSFTGAREQYF. As DNA, the CDR3 is TGTGCCAGCAGTTTTACGGGGGCACGAGAGCAGTACTTC.

The V gene is TRBV20-1, the J gene TRBJ2-4, with TRBD2 matching 10 bases. Germline CDR1 is DFQATT and CDR2 is SNEGSKA (reference sequence). With 5 bases clipped from V and 7 bases from J, the junction kept 5 bases outside the gene matches. The CDR3 contains 13 residues. CDR3 sequence (DNA): TGCAGTGCTGCCTTGACTAGCGGGAACATTCAGTACTTC. It yields the protein CSAALTSGNIQYF.

J is TRBJ2-2 and V is TRBV27; possible D gene TRBD1, 9 bases. The CDR3 is 18 amino acids. Germline CDR1 and CDR2: MNHEY and SMNVEV (reference sequence). V shed 7 bases and J shed 11 bases, with 32 bases lying between them. The CDR3 DNA follows: TGTGCCAGCATGTTTGGGAACAGGGGGCGCCAGGCGGGGGGCGAGCTGTTTTTT. It translates to CASMFGNRGRQAGGELFF.

A word on this clonotype: The junction shows a germline mismatch at one end, possibly a read error. The chain couples TRBV6-2 or TRBV6-3 to TRBJ1-2; D unresolved. The germline V gene has CDR1 MNHEY and CDR2 SVGEGT. The CDR3 has 11 residues. This CDR3 is CASSRSGGYTF. As DNA, the CDR3 is TGTGCTAGCAGTCGCAGTGGTGGCTACACCTTC.

The J gene is TRBJ2-1, the V gene TRBV9; TRBD1 matches at 9 bases. V gave up 4 bases and J gave up 10 bases; unmatched junction bases: 9. Looked up from germline, CDR1 is SGDLS and CDR2 is YYNGEE. This CDR3 comprises 14 residues. The DNA of the CDR3 is TGTGCCAGCAGCCTGGGGGACAGGGTAGGCGAGCAGTTCTTC. Translating it yields CASSLGDRVGEQFF.

The rearrangement links TRBV6-5 to TRBJ2-5; a weak D match, TRBD1 (6 bases). Trimming left V 3 bases short and J 5 bases short, with 16 bases between. The CDR3 runs to 15 residues. CDR1 MNHEY and CDR2 SVGAGI come from the germline V gene. The CDR3: CASSYFARGAETQYF. The CDR3 DNA follows: TGTGCCAGCAGTTATTTTGCCAGGGGCGCGGAGACCCAGTACTTC.

This clonotype occurred a few times. The chain links TRBV5-5 to TRBJ2-2, with 7 nucleotides matching TRBD2. J gave up 3 bases and V 4 bases, and 6 bases lay outside the gene matches. The CDR3 has 15 amino acids. CDR1 is SGHKS and CDR2 is YYEKEE in the germline V gene (reference sequence). The CDR3 loop reads CASSPGGSHTGELFF. DNA of the CDR3: TGTGCCAGCAGCCCCGGCGGGAGCCACACCGGGGAGCTGTTTTTT.

The chain combines TRBV11-2 with TRBJ1-6, with a weak D call TRBD1 (5 bases). The V gene's germline CDR1 is SGHAT and CDR2 FQNNGV. Trimming stripped 5 bases from V and 5 bases from J, with 13 bases between. The CDR3 extends over 15 amino acids. CDR3 protein: CASSREGMHNSPLHF. CDR3 bases: TGTGCCAGCAGCCGGGAGGGGATGCATAATTCACCCCTCCACTTT.

The chain recombines TRBV20-1 with TRBJ2-1, with TRBD2 identical over 15 bases. The junction had 6 bases not matched to a gene; V was cut back by 5 bases and J by 10 bases. CDR3 size: 14 residues. Germline assignment: CDR1 DFQATT and CDR2 SNEGSKA (reference sequence). CDR3: CSAGRTSGRDEQFF. The CDR3 nucleotides are TGCAGTGCTGGCCGGACTAGCGGGAGGGACGAGCAGTTCTTC.

DNA for the CDR3: TGCGCCAGCAGCGTTGTACAAGAGACCCAGTACTTC. Residues: CASSVVQETQYF. The chain carries TRBV5-1 and TRBJ2-5; D ambiguous. The CDR3 runs 12 residues. Trimming left V 4 bases short and J 2 bases short, with 6 bases between. CDR1 is SGHRS and CDR2 is YFSETQ in the germline V gene.

This clonotype was recorded once. V gene TRBV6-2 or TRBV6-3 combines with J gene TRBJ2-5, with D possibly TRBD2 on 5 matching bases. From germline, CDR1 is MNHEY and CDR2 SVGEGT. The CDR3 loop spans 14 amino acids. Trimming removed 5 bases at V and 5 bases at J, with 15 bases between. In DNA form, the CDR3 reads TGTGCCAGCAGTCTAGCTAATCAAAAGGAGACCCAGTACTTC. Translating gives CASSLANQKETQYF.

This clonotype was observed a handful of times. This chain joins TRBV7-9 and TRBJ1-1, with TRBD1 matching 10 bases. With 4 bases clipped from V and 6 bases from J, the junction kept 5 bases outside the gene matches. The CDR3 totals 14 residues. CDR1 and CDR2 from the germline V gene are SEHNR and FQNEAQ (reference sequence). The DNA of the CDR3 is TGTGCCAGCAGCTCGGGACAGGGGAATGCTGAAGCTTTCTTT. Residues: CASSSGQGNAEAFF.